This TCR beta chain comes out of a study of response to subunit inactivated influenza vaccine. Findings and limits, study-wide: Authors proposed each seasonal influenza vaccination draws in few new T cells.

With regard to this clonotype: Its antigen is not identified.

TCRdb reprocessed the RT-PCR reads with MiXCR, giving one entry per CDR3 protein. The data hold roughly 670,000 distinct CDR3 sequences, with roughly 15% observed a single time. The clonotype comes from a man aged 50 or older who received an inactivated influenza vaccine. This specimen consisted of PBMCs from blood, obtained roughly 2 weeks before vaccination.

CDR3: CATSRERGLAVLRGKNIQYF. In DNA, the CDR3 is TGTGCCACCAGCAGAGAAAGGGGACTAGCGGTTCTAAGGGGCAAAAACATTCAGTACTTC. V is TRBV15 and J is TRBJ2-4; 11 bases are shared with TRBD2. The CDR3 extends over 20 amino acids. With V trimmed by 0 bases and J by 3 bases, 13 bases remained unmatched. The germline CDR1 and CDR2 sequences are LNHNV and YYDKDF (reference sequence).